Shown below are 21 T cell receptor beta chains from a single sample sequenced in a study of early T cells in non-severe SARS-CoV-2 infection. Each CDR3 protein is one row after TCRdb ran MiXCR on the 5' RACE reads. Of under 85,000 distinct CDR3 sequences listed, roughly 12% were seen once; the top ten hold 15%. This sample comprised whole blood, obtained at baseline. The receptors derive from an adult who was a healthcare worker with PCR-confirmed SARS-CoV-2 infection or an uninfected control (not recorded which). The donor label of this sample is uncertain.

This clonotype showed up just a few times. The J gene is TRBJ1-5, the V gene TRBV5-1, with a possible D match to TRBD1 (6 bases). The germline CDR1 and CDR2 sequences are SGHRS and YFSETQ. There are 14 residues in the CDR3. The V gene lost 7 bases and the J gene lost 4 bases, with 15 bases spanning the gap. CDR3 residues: CASQPEGGNQPQHF. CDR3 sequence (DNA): TGCGCCAGCCAGCCGGAGGGGGGTAATCAGCCCCAGCATTTT.

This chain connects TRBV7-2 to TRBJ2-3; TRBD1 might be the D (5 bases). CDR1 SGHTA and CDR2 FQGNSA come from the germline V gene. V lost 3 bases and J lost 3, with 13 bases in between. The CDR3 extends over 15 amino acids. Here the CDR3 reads CASSFQGVRTDTQYF. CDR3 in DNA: TGTGCCAGCAGCTTCCAAGGGGTGAGAACAGATACGCAGTATTTT.

The CDR3 loop is CASSQGLAVQATQYF. In nucleotides, the CDR3 is TGTGCCAGCAGCCAAGGACTAGCGGTTCAGGCTACGCAGTATTTT. The chain has TRBV7-8 and TRBJ2-3; 10 bases agree with TRBD2. Germline V gives CDR1 SGHVS, CDR2 FQNEAQ. The CDR3 length is 15 residues. Losses at the gene ends were 5 bases for V and 8 bases for J; bases not matched to a gene: 10.

The CDR3 DNA reads as TGCGCCAGCAGCCGGACCCCGGGGGATCAGTACTTC. Protein: CASSRTPGDQYF. V usage is TRBV4-3 and J usage is TRBJ2-4, with D possibly TRBD2 on 6 matching bases. The V gene's germline CDR1 is LGHNA and CDR2 YSLEER. CDR3 length: 12 amino acids. Trimming shortened V by 4 bases and J by 12 bases, and 13 bases separated the two germline ends.

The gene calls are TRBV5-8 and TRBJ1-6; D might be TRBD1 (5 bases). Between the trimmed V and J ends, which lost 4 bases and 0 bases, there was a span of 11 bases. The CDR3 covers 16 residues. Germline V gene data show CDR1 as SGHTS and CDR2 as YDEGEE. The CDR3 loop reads CASSPDGGSYNSPLHF. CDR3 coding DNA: TGTGCCAGCAGCCCGGACGGGGGCTCCTATAATTCACCCCTCCACTTT.

The CDR3 DNA reads as TGTGCCAGCAGCCCCGGGGCCGGGGAGCTGTTTTTT. Translated, it gives CASSPGAGELFF. The chain carries TRBV11-2 and TRBJ2-2; tentative D call: TRBD2 (5 bases). Germline assignment: CDR1 SGHAT and CDR2 FQNNGV. V was trimmed by 5 bases and J by 6 bases, leaving 7 bases between them. This CDR3 region has 12 residues.

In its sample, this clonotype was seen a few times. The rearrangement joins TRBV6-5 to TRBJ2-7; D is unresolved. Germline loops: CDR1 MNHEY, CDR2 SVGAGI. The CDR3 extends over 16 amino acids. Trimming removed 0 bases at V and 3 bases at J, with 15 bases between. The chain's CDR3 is CASSYSDHLPFYEQYF. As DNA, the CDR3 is TGTGCCAGCAGTTACTCCGATCACCTACCGTTCTACGAGCAGTACTTC.

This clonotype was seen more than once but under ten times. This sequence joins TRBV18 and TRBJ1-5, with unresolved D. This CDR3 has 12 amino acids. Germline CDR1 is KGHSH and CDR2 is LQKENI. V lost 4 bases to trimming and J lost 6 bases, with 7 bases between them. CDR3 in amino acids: CASSLPSQPQHF. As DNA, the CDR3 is TGTGCCAGCTCACTACCCAGTCAGCCCCAGCATTTT.

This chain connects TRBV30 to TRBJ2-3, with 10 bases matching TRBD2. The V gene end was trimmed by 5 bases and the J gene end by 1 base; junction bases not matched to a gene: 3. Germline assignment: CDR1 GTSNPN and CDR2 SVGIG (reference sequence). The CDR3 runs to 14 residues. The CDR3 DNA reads TGTGCCTGGGTCACTAGCGGGGGCACAGATACGCAGTATTTT. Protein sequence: CAWVTSGGTDTQYF. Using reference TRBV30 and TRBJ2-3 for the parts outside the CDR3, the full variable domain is SQTIHQWPATLVQPVGSPLSLECTVEGTSNPNLYWYRQAAGRGLQLLFYSVGIGQISSEVPQNLSASRPQDRQFILSSKKLLLSDSGFYLCAWVTSGGTDTQYFGPGTRLTVL.

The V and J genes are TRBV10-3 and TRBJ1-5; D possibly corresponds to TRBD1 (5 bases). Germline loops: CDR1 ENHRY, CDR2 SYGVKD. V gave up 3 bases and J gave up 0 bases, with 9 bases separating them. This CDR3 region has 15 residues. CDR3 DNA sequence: TGTGCCATCAGTGAAGGGGAACATAGCAATCAGCCCCAGCATTTT. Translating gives CAISEGEHSNQPQHF.

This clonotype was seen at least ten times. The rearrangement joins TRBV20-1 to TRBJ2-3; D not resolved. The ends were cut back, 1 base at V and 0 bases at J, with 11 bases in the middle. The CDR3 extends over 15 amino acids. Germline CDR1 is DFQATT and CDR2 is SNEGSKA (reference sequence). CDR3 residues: CSARVPSHSTDTQYF. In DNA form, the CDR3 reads TGCAGTGCTAGAGTCCCCAGCCATAGCACAGATACGCAGTATTTT.

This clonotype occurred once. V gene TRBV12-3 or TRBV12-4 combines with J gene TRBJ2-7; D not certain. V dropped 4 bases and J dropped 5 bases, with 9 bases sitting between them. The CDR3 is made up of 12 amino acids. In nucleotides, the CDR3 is TGTGCCAGCAGTTCCTCAACGAACGAGCAGTACTTC. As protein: CASSSSTNEQYF.

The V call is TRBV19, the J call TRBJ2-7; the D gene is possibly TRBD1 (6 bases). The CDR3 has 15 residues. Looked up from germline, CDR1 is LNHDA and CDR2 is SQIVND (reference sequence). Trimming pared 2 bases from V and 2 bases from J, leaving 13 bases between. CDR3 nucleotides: TGTGCCAGTAGTATACTTCACAGGGCGCCCTACGAGCAGTACTTC. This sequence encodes CASSILHRAPYEQYF.

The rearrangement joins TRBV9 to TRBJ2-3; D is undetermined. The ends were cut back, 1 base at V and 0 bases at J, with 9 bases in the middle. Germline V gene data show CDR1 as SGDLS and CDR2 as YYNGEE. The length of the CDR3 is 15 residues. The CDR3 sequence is CASSVPPVSTDTQYF. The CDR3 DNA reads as TGTGCCAGCAGCGTACCGCCAGTGAGCACAGATACGCAGTATTTT. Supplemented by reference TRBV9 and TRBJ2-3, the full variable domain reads DSGVTQTPKHLITATGQRVTLRCSPRSGDLSVYWYQQSLDQGLQFLIQYYNGEERAKGNILERFSAQQFPDLHSELNLSSLELGDSALYFCASSVPPVSTDTQYFGPGTRLTVL.

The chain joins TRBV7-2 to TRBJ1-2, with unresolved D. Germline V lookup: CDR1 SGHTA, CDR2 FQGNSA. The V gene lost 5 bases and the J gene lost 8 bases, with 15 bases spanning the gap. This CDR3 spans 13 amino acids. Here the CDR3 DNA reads TGTGCCAGCAGCGGATTCAGGTCTTGGGGCTACACCTTC. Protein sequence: CASSGFRSWGYTF.

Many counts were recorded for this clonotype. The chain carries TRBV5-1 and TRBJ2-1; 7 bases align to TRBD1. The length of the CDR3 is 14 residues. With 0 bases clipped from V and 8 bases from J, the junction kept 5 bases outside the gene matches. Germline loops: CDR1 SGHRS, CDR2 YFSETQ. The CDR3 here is CASSLGQGSDEQFF. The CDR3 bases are TGCGCCAGCAGCTTGGGACAGGGATCCGATGAGCAGTTCTTC. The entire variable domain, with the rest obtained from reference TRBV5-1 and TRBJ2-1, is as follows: KAGVTQTPRYLIKTRGQQVTLSCSPISGHRSVSWYQQTPGQGLQFLFEYFSETQRNKGNFPGRFSGRQFSNSRSEMNVSTLELGDSALYLCASSLGQGSDEQFFGPGTRLTVL.

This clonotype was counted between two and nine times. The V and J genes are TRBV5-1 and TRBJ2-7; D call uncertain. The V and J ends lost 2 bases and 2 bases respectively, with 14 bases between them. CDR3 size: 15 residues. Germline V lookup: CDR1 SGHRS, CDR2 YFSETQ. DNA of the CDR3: TGCGCCAGCAGCTTAGGACCGACAAACCCCTACGAGCAGTACTTC. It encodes CASSLGPTNPYEQYF.

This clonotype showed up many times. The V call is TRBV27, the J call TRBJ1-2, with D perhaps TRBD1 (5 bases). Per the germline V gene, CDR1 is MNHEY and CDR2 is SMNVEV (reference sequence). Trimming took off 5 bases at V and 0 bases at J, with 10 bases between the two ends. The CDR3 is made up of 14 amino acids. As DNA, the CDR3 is TGTGCCAGCAGTGACAGCCCAGCTAACTATGGCTACACCTTC. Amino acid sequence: CASSDSPANYGYTF.

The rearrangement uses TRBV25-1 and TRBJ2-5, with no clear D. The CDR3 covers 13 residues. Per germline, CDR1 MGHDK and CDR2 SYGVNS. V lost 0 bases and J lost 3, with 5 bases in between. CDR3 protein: CASSEYGEETQYF. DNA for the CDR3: TGTGCCAGCAGTGAATATGGGGAAGAGACCCAGTACTTC. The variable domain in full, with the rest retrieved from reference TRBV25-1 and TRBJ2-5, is EADIYQTPRYLVIGTGKKITLECSQTMGHDKMYWYQQDPGMELHLIHYSYGVNSTEKGDLSSESTVSRIRTEHFPLTLESARPSHTSQYLCASSEYGEETQYFGPGTRLLVL.

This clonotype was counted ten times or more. The CDR3 nucleotides are TGTGCCAGCAGGCGGGGACTAGAGGGGAAGGAGCAGTACTTC. Its protein product is CASRRGLEGKEQYF. This chain joins TRBV27 and TRBJ2-7; 8 bases are shared with TRBD2. V gave up 6 bases and J gave up 7 bases; unmatched junction bases: 11. CDR1 is MNHEY, CDR2 SMNVEV, per germline (reference sequence). The CDR3 extends over 14 amino acids.

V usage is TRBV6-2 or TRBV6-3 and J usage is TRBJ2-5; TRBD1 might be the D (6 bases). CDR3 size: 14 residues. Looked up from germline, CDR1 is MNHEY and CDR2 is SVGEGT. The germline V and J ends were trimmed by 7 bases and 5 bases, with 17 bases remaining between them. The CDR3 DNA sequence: TGTGCCAGCAATGGGGACACCTGGAGGGAGACCCAGTACTTC. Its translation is CASNGDTWRETQYF.